This entry lists 24 T cell receptor beta chains sequenced from one sample in a study of early stage breast cancer tumors. Some clones are missing from TCRdb's copy, which holds only in-frame ones; the method was immunoSEQ multiplex PCR. In the table there are about 11,000 clones, roughly 69% of which are singletons. The sample was breast tumor tissue. The receptors shown here come from a person aged 40 to 50 with breast cancer.

V usage is TRBV19 and J usage is TRBJ2-2; no clear D. Germline V gene data show CDR1 as LNHDA and CDR2 as SQIVND (reference sequence). The V end was cut by 2 bases, the J end by 4 bases, with 11 bases between. This CDR3 is 15 amino acids long. Written as DNA, the CDR3 is TGTGCCAGTAGTATAAAAGGATCGGGCACCGGGGAGCTGTTTTTT. It codes for CASSIKGSGTGELFF.

This clone was observed a handful of times. The chain carries TRBV21-1 and TRBJ2-7; TRBD1 is taken as the D call from the table, unchecked against the DNA. TRBV21-1 is a pseudogene. The CDR3 totals 15 residues. Here the CDR3 reads CASSKTDSPTYEQYF. The CDR3 DNA sequence: TGTGCCAGCAGCAAAACAGATAGTCCCACCTACGAGCAGTACTTC.

V usage is TRBV5-1 and J usage is TRBJ2-3; D is unclear. Deletions cut 2 bases from V and 0 bases from J, with 13 bases between. This CDR3 has 16 residues. The germline CDR1 and CDR2 sequences are SGHRS and YFSETQ. The CDR3 region is CASSFRSQASTDTQYF. For the CDR3, the DNA is TGCGCCAGCAGCTTCAGATCGCAAGCTAGCACAGATACGCAGTATTTT.

A few counts support this clone. The rearrangement joins TRBV6-1 to TRBJ2-2; no firm D call. The V and J ends lost 10 bases and 3 bases respectively, with 3 bases between them. Germline V lookup: CDR1 MNHNS, CDR2 SASEGT. The CDR3 runs to 10 residues. In DNA, the CDR3 is TGTGCCACCTACACCGGGGAGCTGTTTTTT. Translating gives CATYTGELFF.

The J gene is TRBJ1-3, the V gene TRBV19; no clear D gene. The germline gives CDR1 LNHDA, CDR2 SQIVND (reference sequence). Trimming took 7 bases from V and 0 from J, leaving 19 bases between them. This CDR3 comprises 17 residues. This CDR3 reads CASTRGQVRFSGNTIYF. CDR3 DNA: TGTGCCAGTACCCGAGGGCAGGTCCGTTTCTCTGGAAACACCATATATTTT.

The chain links TRBV2 to TRBJ2-1; either TRBD1 or TRBD2 may supply D (5 bases each). The CDR3 contains 14 residues. Between the trimmed V and J ends, which lost 3 bases and 7 bases, there was a span of 13 bases. Germline V gene data show CDR1 as SNHLY and CDR2 as FYNNEI. CDR3: CASSEARGVNEQFF. CDR3 nucleotide sequence: TGTGCCAGCAGTGAGGCCCGAGGGGTAAATGAGCAGTTCTTC.

This clone came up a few times. The chain carries TRBV7-6 and TRBJ2-3; 9 bases fit TRBD1. CDR1 and CDR2 from the germline V gene are SGHVS and FNYEAQ. CDR3 length equals 15 residues. The V and J ends lost 4 bases and 2 bases, in that order; junction bases with no gene match: 4. The CDR3 DNA sequence: TGTGCCAGCAGCTCCGGACAGGGGATCACAGATACGCAGTATTTT. It specifies CASSSGQGITDTQYF. Full variable domain (rest looked up from reference TRBV7-6 and TRBJ2-3): GAGVSQSPRYKVTKRGQDVALRCDPISGHVSLYWYRQALGQGPEFLTYFNYEAQQDKSGLPNDRFSAERPEGSISTLTIQRTEQRDSAMYRCASSSGQGITDTQYFGPGTRLTVL.

The chain carries TRBV7-9 and TRBJ2-7, with unresolved D. Germline values: CDR1 SEHNR, CDR2 FQNEAQ (reference sequence). The CDR3 is 14 residues long. Trimming shortened V by 5 bases and J by 4 bases, and 15 bases separated the two germline ends. The CDR3 bases are TGTGCCAGCAGCCCATCTCCGCCCCGTTACGAGCAGTACTTC. Translating it yields CASSPSPPRYEQYF. Based on the CDR3 plus reference TRBV7-9 and TRBJ2-7, the full variable domain is DTGVSQNPRHKITKRGQNVTFRCDPISEHNRLYWYRQTLGQGPEFLTYFQNEAQLEKSRLLSDRFSAERPKGSFSTLEIQRTEQGDSAMYLCASSPSPPRYEQYFGPGTRLTVT.

To note about this clone: Different DNA sequences within this sample yield the same CDR3. The chain carries TRBV21-1 and TRBJ1-5. TRBV21-1 is described as a pseudogene. The CDR3 loop spans 18 amino acids. CDR3 in amino acids: CASTPRPRKRRSNQPQHF. Here the CDR3 DNA reads TGTGCCAGCACTCCCAGGCCCCGCAAGAGGCGCTCCAATCAGCCCCAGCATTTT.

The chain carries TRBV27 and TRBJ2-4, with a weak D call TRBD1 (5 bases). The germline gives CDR1 MNHEY, CDR2 SMNVEV (reference sequence). CDR3 length: 16 residues. The V end lost 3 bases, the J end lost 2 bases, and 14 bases lay between the germline ends. The CDR3 sequence: CASSFVGAGSKNIQYF. The CDR3 nucleotides read TGTGCCAGCAGTTTTGTTGGGGCTGGGTCCAAAAACATTCAGTACTTC.

The rearrangement joins TRBV2 to TRBJ2-3; D is possibly TRBD2 (5 bases). This CDR3 is 13 amino acids long. CDR1 is SNHLY, CDR2 FYNNEI, per germline. Trimming left V 6 bases short and J 0 bases short, with 7 bases between. The CDR3 coding sequence is TGTGCCAGCAGCGACTACAGCACAGATACGCAGTATTTT. Its translation: CASSDYSTDTQYF.

The rearrangement links TRBV18 to TRBJ2-2; TRBD1 is a possible D gene (5 bases). Between the trimmed V and J ends, which lost 3 bases and 6 bases, there was a span of 8 bases. The germline V gene encodes CDR1 KGHSH and CDR2 LQKENI. The CDR3 sequence is 13 residues long. CDR3 protein: CASSPMGPGELFF. CDR3 bases: TGTGCCAGCTCACCGATGGGGCCCGGGGAGCTGTTTTTT.

V gene TRBV13 combines with J gene TRBJ2-5, with 7 bases fitting TRBD1. With V trimmed by 5 bases and J by 5 bases, 11 bases remained unmatched. CDR3 size: 15 residues. CDR1 PRHDT and CDR2 FYEKMQ come from the germline V gene (reference sequence). CDR3 loop: CASSLGQPLTETQYF. The CDR3 DNA is TGTGCCAGCAGCCTGGGACAGCCATTGACGGAGACCCAGTACTTC.

The chain carries TRBV4-1 and TRBJ2-1; 8 nucleotides line up with TRBD2. There are 15 residues in the CDR3. Germline V gene sequence: CDR1 MGHRA, CDR2 YSYEKL. Trimming took 8 bases from V and 2 from J; bases not matched to a gene: 8. CDR3 bases: TGCGCCAGCGCCACACTAGCGGCTACCTACAATGAGCAGTTCTTC. As protein: CASATLAATYNEQFF.

The chain uses TRBV5-8 and TRBJ2-1; 9 nucleotides line up with TRBD2. The CDR3 sequence is 16 residues long. Germline V gene data show CDR1 as SGHTS and CDR2 as YDEGEE. The V segment lost 4 bases and the J segment 8 bases; nucleotides outside the gene matches: 13. CDR3 loop: CASSPAGTSWGDEQFF. The CDR3 bases are TGTGCCAGCAGCCCCGCCGGGACTAGCTGGGGGGATGAGCAGTTCTTC.

This rearrangement joins TRBV15 to TRBJ2-1; no reliable D call. Germline values: CDR1 LNHNV, CDR2 YYDKDF (reference sequence). Trimming shortened V by 0 bases and J by 6 bases, and 15 bases separated the two germline ends. This CDR3 spans 16 amino acids. Written as DNA, the CDR3 is TGTGCCACCAGCAGAGAGGGGTGGCGAGAATCCAATGAGCAGTTCTTC. This codes for CATSREGWRESNEQFF.

Concerning this clone itself: Other DNA sequences in the same sample also yield this CDR3. The V and J genes are TRBV7-8 and TRBJ2-5; 7 bases align to TRBD1. J lost 4 bases, V lost 4 bases, and 3 bases had no gene match. Germline CDR1 is SGHVS and CDR2 is FQNEAQ. This CDR3 region has 13 residues. In nucleotides, the CDR3 is TGTGCCAGCAGCTCGGGACAGAGAGAGACCCAGTACTTC. Amino acids: CASSSGQRETQYF.

This clone has just a few counts. The V gene is TRBV7-9, the J gene TRBJ2-7; D is undetermined. The V and J ends lost 5 bases and 2 bases respectively, with 13 bases between them. The CDR3 runs to 14 residues. Germline V lookup: CDR1 SEHNR, CDR2 FQNEAQ (reference sequence). CDR3 region: CASSPPFPPYEQYF. CDR3 nucleotides: TGTGCCAGCAGCCCCCCGTTCCCCCCCTACGAGCAGTACTTC.

This clone was observed a single time. J is TRBJ2-7 and V is TRBV2, with D unclear. Trimming removed 4 bases at V and 4 bases at J, with 14 bases between. The CDR3 has 14 residues. Germline V CDR1 and CDR2: SNHLY, FYNNEI. The CDR3 DNA sequence: TGTGCCAGCAGTGCGGCGGAGAGGTGGTACGAGCAGTACTTC. Amino acids: CASSAAERWYEQYF.

This clone appeared once. Other nucleotide sequences in the sample specify the same CDR3. This sequence joins TRBV14 and TRBJ1-2; D unresolved. CDR1 and CDR2 from the germline V gene are SGHDN and FVKESK. Between the trimmed V and J ends, which lost 5 bases and 8 bases, there was a span of 15 bases. The CDR3 contains 13 residues. In DNA form, the CDR3 reads TGTGCCAGCAGCGATCGAGCAGGCCGGGGCTACACCTTC. Translation: CASSDRAGRGYTF.

The V call is TRBV10-3, the J call TRBJ2-7; weak D call: TRBD1 (5 bases). The CDR3 sequence is 13 residues long. Per the germline V gene, CDR1 is ENHRY and CDR2 is SYGVKD. V lost 11 bases to trimming and J lost 3 bases, with 17 bases between them. The CDR3 DNA is TGTGCCGCCTCCCCGGACATTTTCTACGAGCAGTACTTC. Translating it yields CAASPDIFYEQYF.

The chain recombines TRBV2 with TRBJ2-5; D not certain. Germline lookup yields CDR1 SNHLY and CDR2 FYNNEI. This CDR3 region has 10 residues. V gave up 9 bases and J gave up 3 bases, with 5 bases separating them. This CDR3 reads CASRKETQYF. CDR3 DNA: TGTGCCAGTAGGAAAGAGACCCAGTACTTC.

The chain combines TRBV23-1 with TRBJ1-1; D perhaps matches TRBD1 (5 bases). TRBV23-1 is classed as an ORF, of uncertain function. This CDR3 comprises 16 residues. Trimming took off 3 bases at V and 5 bases at J, with 19 bases between the two ends. CDR3: CASSHPRRPGGTEAFF. In DNA, the CDR3 is TGCGCCAGCAGTCATCCTAGGCGGCCGGGGGGAACTGAAGCTTTCTTT.

The chain uses TRBV11-2 and TRBJ1-1; D gene unclear. The V end was cut by 5 bases, the J end by 5 bases, with 12 bases between. The CDR3 totals 13 residues. Germline V CDR1 and CDR2: SGHAT, FQNNGV. Here the CDR3 DNA reads TGTGCCAGCAGCCTTTGGGAATCGACTGAAGCTTTCTTT. As protein: CASSLWESTEAFF.